Listed below are T cell receptor beta chains from one sample, sequenced in a study of Graves' ophthalmopathy and Graves' hyperthyroidism. Each CDR3 protein gets one entry after TCRdb re-called the multiplex PCR reads with MiXCR. The profile shows 600,000 to 700,000 distinct CDR3 sequences, approximately 39% of them singletons. Sequenced input: peripheral blood. These receptors came from an adult man with Graves' ophthalmopathy. Both conserved end residues are part of each CDR3. A D gene is named only where the DNA matches it firmly. Expanded clones are given a class, and other clones once, few, many or no size at all.

clone size	D gene	V gene	J gene	CDR3 protein	CDR3 DNA
few	TRBD2	TRBV7-2	TRBJ2-5	CASSSRPGLAGGPTQYF	TGTGCCAGCAGCTCGAGACCGGGACTAGCGGGGGGACCAACCCAGTACTTC
many	NA	TRBV2	TRBJ2-7	CASRLEGISSYEQYF	TGTGCCAGCAGACTGGAAGGGATTTCGTCCTACGAGCAGTACTTC
NA	TRBD2	TRBV25-1	TRBJ2-7	CASSNQRDYEQHF	TGTGCCAGCAGTAATCAGCGGGACTACGAGCAGCACTTC
few	TRBD2	TRBV29-1	TRBJ2-5	CSVGLAGGTQYF	TGCAGCGTTGGACTAGCGGGTGGGACCCAGTACTTC
many	NA	TRBV20-1	TRBJ1-5	CSARGGLGDNQPQHF	TGCAGTGCTAGAGGAGGGCTGGGAGACAATCAGCCCCAGCATTTT
many	NA	TRBV6-1	TRBJ1-1	CASSEVTTREAFF	TGTGCCAGCAGTGAAGTAACAACCAGAGAAGCTTTCTTT
few	NA	TRBV9	TRBJ2-7	CASSEAGRLYEQYF	TGTGCCAGCAGTGAGGCGGGGAGACTCTACGAGCAGTACTTC
many	NA	TRBV2	TRBJ1-4	CATKSQGTTNEKLFF	TGTGCCACAAAGTCTCAGGGAACAACTAATGAAAAACTGTTTTTT
NA	TRBD1	TRBV27	TRBJ2-7	CASSGTVTYEQYF	TGTGCCAGCAGTGGGACAGTGACCTACGAGCAGTACTTC
NA	NA	TRBV5-1	TRBJ2-6	CASSTGGRPGANVLTF	TGCGCCAGCAGCACTGGTGGCAGGCCTGGGGCCAACGTCCTGACTTTC
NA	NA	TRBV7-9	TRBJ2-5	CASSQDGTAGETQYF	TGTGCCAGCAGCCAGGACGGGACAGCGGGAGAGACCCAGTACTTC
NA	NA	TRBV25-1	TRBJ1-4	CASSVTVHEKLFF	TGTGCCAGCAGTGTAACGGTTCATGAAAAACTGTTTTTT
NA	NA	TRBV5-1	TRBJ2-5	CASSRAGTQYF	TGCGCCAGCAGCCGAGCCGGGACCCAGTACTTC
NA	TRBD1	TRBV29-1	TRBJ2-7	CSVGTGWYEQYF	TGCAGCGTAGGGACAGGGTGGTACGAGCAGTACTTC
many	TRBD1	TRBV15	TRBJ1-2	CATSRDRGDYGYTF	TGTGCCACCAGCAGGGACAGGGGGGACTATGGCTACACCTTC
NA	NA	TRBV7-4	TRBJ2-7	CASSSSASYEQYF	TGTGCCAGCAGCTCCTCCGCTAGCTACGAGCAGTACTTC
few	NA	TRBV11-2	TRBJ2-5	CASSRTLSLTGPRETQYF	TGTGCCAGCAGCCGCACCCTGTCGTTGACAGGTCCTCGGGAGACCCAGTACTTC
many	NA	TRBV20-1	TRBJ1-6	CSAVDLLYNSPLHF	TGCAGTGCTGTCGACCTCCTGTATAATTCACCCCTCCACTTT
NA	NA	TRBV10-3	TRBJ2-3	CASRPSGSSTDTQYF	TGTGCCAGCAGGCCCTCAGGTTCTAGCACAGATACGCAGTATTTT
NA	NA	TRBV2	TRBJ1-4	CASSDQGQKLFF	TGTGCCAGCAGTGACCAGGGGCAGAAACTGTTTTTT
many	NA	TRBV20-1	TRBJ1-5	CSASGGNQPQHF	TGCAGTGCTTCGGGTGGCAATCAGCCCCAGCATTTT
once	NA	TRBV9	TRBJ1-5	CASSPRIGETQHF	TGTGCCAGCAGCCCCCGGATTGGGGAGACCCAGCATTTT
NA	NA	TRBV3-1	TRBJ1-4	CASSQDRAATNEKLFF	TGTGCCAGCAGCCAAGATAGGGCAGCAACTAATGAAAAACTGTTTTTT
NA	TRBD1	TRBV20-1	TRBJ2-7	CSADTPGQGGYEQYF	TGCAGTGCTGACACCCCGGGACAGGGAGGATACGAGCAGTACTTC
many	NA	TRBV20-1	TRBJ1-1	CSAQTGSMNTEAFF	TGCAGTGCCCAGACGGGATCCATGAACACTGAAGCTTTCTTT
many	NA	TRBV20-1	TRBJ2-2	CSAIELNTGELFF	TGCAGTGCTATTGAACTTAACACCGGGGAGCTGTTTTTT
once	NA	TRBV11-3	TRBJ2-5	CASSQDWRRPGETQYF	TGTGCCAGCAGCCAAGATTGGAGGCGACCCGGGGAGACCCAGTACTTC
NA	NA	TRBV5-5	TRBJ2-2	CASRLGYLNTGELFF	TGTGCCAGCAGGTTGGGATACCTTAACACCGGGGAGCTGTTTTTT
many	TRBD1	TRBV11-2	TRBJ1-3	CASSPTGSAGNTIYF	TGTGCCAGCAGCCCGACAGGGTCGGCTGGAAACACCATATATTTT
many	NA	TRBV9	TRBJ1-6	CASSVESAAGSPLHF	TGTGCCAGCAGCGTAGAATCGGCCGCGGGTTCACCCCTCCACTTT
NA	NA	TRBV10-2	TRBJ1-2	CASSDNRSYGYTF	TGCGCCAGCAGCGACAACAGGTCCTATGGCTACACCTTC
many	NA	TRBV15	TRBJ1-5	CATSITVDSNQPQHF	TGTGCCACCAGCATTACTGTGGATAGCAATCAGCCCCAGCATTTT
many	NA	TRBV2	TRBJ1-1	CASRDHRNINEAFF	TGTGCCAGCAGGGACCACAGAAATATCAATGAAGCTTTCTTT
NA	NA	TRBV6-1	TRBJ1-3	CASSYRGYSGNTIYF	TGTGCCAGCAGTTACCGGGGTTACTCTGGAAACACCATATATTTT
NA	NA	TRBV7-8	TRBJ2-3	CASSLVLLHTQYF	TGTGCCAGCAGCTTAGTCTTGTTACATACGCAGTATTTT
few	NA	TRBV6-5	TRBJ2-5	CASRLIIAQETQYF	TGTGCCAGCAGACTCATTATTGCCCAAGAGACCCAGTACTTC
NA	NA	TRBV24-1	TRBJ2-7	CATSDSRAGDEQYF	TGTGCCACCAGTGACTCTCGGGCAGGGGACGAGCAGTACTTC
many	NA	TRBV12-3/TRBV12-4	TRBJ1-5	CASSSGERSNQPQHF	TGTGCCAGCAGCTCAGGGGAGAGGAGCAATCAGCCCCAGCATTTT
many	NA	TRBV12-3/TRBV12-4	TRBJ1-2	CASSSTAANYGYTF	TGTGCCAGCAGTTCGACAGCCGCTAACTATGGCTACACCTTC
NA	NA	TRBV25-1	TRBJ1-4	CASSARLRGEKLFF	TGTGCCAGCAGTGCCCGCCTCAGGGGCGAAAAACTGTTTTTT
NA	NA	TRBV10-3	TRBJ2-5	CASSYVLYQETQYF	TGTGCCAGCAGTTACGTACTTTACCAAGAGACCCAGTACTTC